Described below is a single TCR beta chain sequence and its context. The data stem from a study of blood T cell repertoires in COVID-19. This CDR3 spans 14 amino acids. From germline, CDR1 is DFQATT and CDR2 SNEGSKA (reference sequence). Deletions cut 3 bases from V and 3 bases from J, with 12 bases between. Clones were sequenced by immunoSEQ multiplex PCR, and TCRdb holds only the in-frame ones, with some missing. The data contain some 190,000 clones, approximately 86% of them singletons. This chain uses TRBV20-1 with TRBJ1-5; TRBD1 might be the D (6 bases). Input material: peripheral blood. This TCR was recovered from a man older than 75 with COVID-19, enrolled during active disease. The chain's CDR3 is CSASGGLNNQPQHF. CDR3 DNA: TGCAGTGCTAGTGGGGGGCTTAACAATCAGCCCCAGCATTTT.